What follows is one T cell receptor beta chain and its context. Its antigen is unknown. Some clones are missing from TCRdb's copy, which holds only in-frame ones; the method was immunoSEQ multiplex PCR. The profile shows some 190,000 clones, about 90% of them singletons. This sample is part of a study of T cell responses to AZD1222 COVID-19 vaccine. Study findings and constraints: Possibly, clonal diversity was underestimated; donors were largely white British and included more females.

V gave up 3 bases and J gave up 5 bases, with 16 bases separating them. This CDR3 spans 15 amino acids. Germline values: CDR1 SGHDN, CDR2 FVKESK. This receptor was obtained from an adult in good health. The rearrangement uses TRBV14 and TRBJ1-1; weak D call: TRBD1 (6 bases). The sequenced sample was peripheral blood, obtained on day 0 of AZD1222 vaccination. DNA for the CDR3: TGTGCCAGCAGCCAGGGGGGCACGGGACGAACTGAAGCTTTCTTT. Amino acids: CASSQGGTGRTEAFF. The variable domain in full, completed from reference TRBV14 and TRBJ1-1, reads EAGVTQFPSHSVIEKGQTVTLRCDPISGHDNLYWYRRVMGKEIKFLLHFVKESKQDESGMPNNRFLAERTGGTYSTLKVQPAELEDSGVYFCASSQGGTGRTEAFFGQGTRLTVV.